By share, the clone carrying this TCR beta chain ranks as medium-sized. Its antigen remains unidentified. The data stem from a study of breast tumors, draining lymph nodes, adjacent tissues. TCRdb reanalysed the multiplex PCR reads using MiXCR and keeps one entry per CDR3 protein. The sample holds about 19,000 distinct CDR3 sequences; roughly 44% are singletons and the top ten take roughly a fifth. The CDR3 is 15 residues long. Trimming removed 8 bases from V and 0 bases from J, with 13 bases in between. Germline V gene sequence: CDR1 SNHLY, CDR2 FYNNEI. Regarding the study as a whole: Findings are consistent with lymph node origin and intratumoral expansion of most tumor T cells. Compared with lymph nodes, tumors were less diverse; compared with nontumor tissue, more. Compared with basal-like, luminal-like tumors shared significantly more repertoire with nontumor tissue.

The chain is built from TRBV2 and TRBJ2-2, with unresolved D. The TCR sequence derives from a female donor with breast cancer. Some clones in this sample may be carry-over from other donors' samples. Sequencing was done on a sample of breast tumor tissue. CDR3 DNA sequence: TGTGCCAGCGTCGGCGACCATGCGAACACCGGGGAGCTGTTTTTT. Translation: CASVGDHANTGELFF.